This T cell receptor (beta chain) was recorded in a study of early T cells in non-severe SARS-CoV-2 infection. Overall study findings and caveats: The study's VDJdb matching favored anti-spike CD8 responses and missed private and CD4 specificities.

Trimming took 2 bases from V and 8 from J, leaving 15 bases between them. CDR1 and CDR2 (germline): LNHDA, SQIVND (reference sequence). The CDR3 is 15 amino acids. MiXCR, applied by TCRdb to the 5' RACE reads, yields one record per CDR3 protein. The table includes 64,000 or so distinct CDR3 sequences, roughly 12% detected once. This clonotype has a handful of counts. Its target is not known. V and J are TRBV19 and TRBJ1-4; D unclear. Sequences were derived from whole blood, sampled at baseline. This receptor was taken from an adult who was a healthcare worker with PCR-confirmed SARS-CoV-2 infection or an uninfected control (not recorded which). The DNA of the CDR3 is TGTGCCAGTAGTATAAACACCCCGAGAACGGAAAAACTGTTTTTT. It codes for CASSINTPRTEKLFF. The variable domain in full, with the rest retrieved from reference TRBV19 and TRBJ1-4, is DGGITQSPKYLFRKEGQNVTLSCEQNLNHDAMYWYRQDPGQGLRLIYYSQIVNDFQKGDIAEGYSVSREKKESFPLTVTSAQKNPTAFYLCASSINTPRTEKLFFGSGTQLSVL.